The 28 T cell receptor beta chains below all came from one sample that was sequenced in a study of T cells in localized non-small cell lung cancer (dated by TCRdb to 2018 to 2020). Receptor amplification or capture employed the immunoSEQ multiplex PCR assay. Not all clones reach the TCRdb copy of this immuneACCESS table, which keeps in-frame sequences only. Checked studies attribute under half of the gap to unresolved V genes and leave the rest unexplained. The sample table contains roughly 48,000 clones; only one count was recorded for roughly 80% of them. Less than 20% of the sample goes to the ten largest clones. The input for sequencing was peripheral blood, taken before any cancer treatment. The origin of the receptors is a man between 40 and 70 years old with stage I squamous cell lung carcinoma.

The rearrangement joins TRBV18 to TRBJ2-5; D uncertain. The CDR3 is 13 amino acids. Between the trimmed V and J ends, which lost 3 bases and 1 base, there was a span of 6 bases. CDR1 and CDR2 from the germline V gene are KGHSH and LQKENI. The CDR3 nucleotides read TGTGCCAGCTCACCCCGAGGCCAAGAGACCCAGTACTTC. Protein: CASSPRGQETQYF.

The CDR3 loop is CASSSWGYRVLKSNEQFF. CDR3 in DNA: TGTGCCAGCAGCTCGTGGGGCTACCGGGTCCTCAAATCCAATGAGCAGTTCTTC. The chain joins TRBV5-4 to TRBJ2-1; the D gene is possibly TRBD1 (5 bases). This CDR3 region has 18 residues. V shed 3 bases and J shed 6 bases, with 25 bases lying between them. Germline CDR1 and CDR2: SGHNT and YYREEE (reference sequence).

The V gene is TRBV5-1, the J gene TRBJ1-3; TRBD1 is a possible D gene (5 bases). V was trimmed by 4 bases and J by 4 bases, leaving 18 bases between them. The CDR3 totals 16 residues. The germline CDR1 and CDR2 sequences are SGHRS and YFSETQ. CDR3 DNA sequence: TGCGCCAGCAGCCTGGTTGGGGGGTTGAGAGGAAACACCATATATTTT. Translated: CASSLVGGLRGNTIYF. The variable domain in full, with the rest retrieved from reference TRBV5-1 and TRBJ1-3, is KAGVTQTPRYLIKTRGQQVTLSCSPISGHRSVSWYQQTPGQGLQFLFEYFSETQRNKGNFPGRFSGRQFSNSRSEMNVSTLELGDSALYLCASSLVGGLRGNTIYFGEGSWLTVV.

The rearrangement uses TRBV5-1 and TRBJ2-5, with TRBD1 matching over 8 bases. The trim removed 0 bases at V and 4 bases at J, leaving 8 bases unmatched. Germline-derived CDR1 and CDR2 are SGHRS and YFSETQ. The CDR3 is 16 residues long. Here the CDR3 DNA reads TGCGCCAGCAGCTTGGGACAGGGGCGGTCTATAGAGACCCAGTACTTC. It codes for CASSLGQGRSIETQYF. Full variable domain (missing parts from reference TRBV5-1 and TRBJ2-5): KAGVTQTPRYLIKTRGQQVTLSCSPISGHRSVSWYQQTPGQGLQFLFEYFSETQRNKGNFPGRFSGRQFSNSRSEMNVSTLELGDSALYLCASSLGQGRSIETQYFGPGTRLLVL.

The V call is TRBV28, the J call TRBJ1-2; D is unclear. CDR1 is MDHEN and CDR2 is SYDVKM in the germline V gene. This CDR3 is built from 15 residues. V was trimmed by 5 bases and J by 3 bases, leaving 16 bases between them. The chain's CDR3 is CASSRGTRTYYGYTF. CDR3 in DNA: TGTGCCAGCAGTCGCGGAACACGAACCTACTATGGCTACACCTTC.

The chain joins TRBV7-3 to TRBJ2-7, with D perhaps TRBD1 (5 bases). Deletions cut 7 bases from V and 7 bases from J, with 17 bases between. Per germline, CDR1 SGHTA and CDR2 FQGTGA. The CDR3 has 13 amino acids. CDR3 DNA: TGTGCCAGCAAGGGGTCGACACCGGAAGAGCAGTACTTC. This gives the protein CASKGSTPEEQYF.

In DNA form, the CDR3 reads TGTGCCAGCAGCGCCTTAGCGGGGGGGAGCACAGATACGCAGTATTTT. It is translated as CASSALAGGSTDTQYF. J is TRBJ2-3 and V is TRBV9; 11 bases line up with TRBD2. From germline, CDR1 is SGDLS and CDR2 YYNGEE. Trimming took 3 bases from V and 0 from J; bases not matched to a gene: 3. The CDR3 totals 16 residues.

The chain joins TRBV11-2 to TRBJ1-1; D may be TRBD1 (5 bases). V gave up 5 bases and J gave up 3 bases, with 10 bases separating them. Germline assignment: CDR1 SGHAT and CDR2 FQNNGV. The CDR3 covers 13 residues. CDR3 region: CASSGDGYTEAFF. The CDR3 DNA reads as TGTGCCAGCAGCGGGGACGGGTACACTGAAGCTTTCTTT.

The CDR3 reads CASSRDRWNSPLHF. CDR3 in DNA: TGTGCCAGCAGCCGGGACAGGTGGAATTCACCCCTCCACTTT. The V gene is TRBV6-5, the J gene TRBJ1-6; 8 bases are shared with TRBD1. Germline trimming cut 6 bases from V and 7 bases from J; bases unmatched to any gene: 5. The CDR3 extends over 14 amino acids. Germline CDR1 and CDR2: MNHEY and SVGAGI.

This rearrangement joins TRBV18 to TRBJ2-3; TRBD2 aligns across 10 bases. With 6 bases clipped from V and 1 base from J, the junction kept 13 bases outside the gene matches. This CDR3 is built from 18 residues. Per the germline V gene, CDR1 is KGHSH and CDR2 is LQKENI. The CDR3 DNA sequence: TGTGCCAGCTCTCGTCCGGGGGCTAGCGGGAGTCGCACAGATACGCAGTATTTT. Protein: CASSRPGASGSRTDTQYF.

The V call is TRBV25-1, the J call TRBJ1-4; possible D gene TRBD1, 6 bases. The CDR3 loop spans 15 amino acids. Trimming pared 3 bases from V and 7 bases from J, leaving 15 bases between. The germline CDR1 and CDR2 sequences are MGHDK and SYGVNS. This CDR3 reads CASSDNRAVGEKLFF. CDR3 nucleotides: TGTGCCAGCAGTGATAACAGGGCGGTTGGTGAAAAACTGTTTTTT. The whole variable domain, remainder taken from reference TRBV25-1 and TRBJ1-4, is EADIYQTPRYLVIGTGKKITLECSQTMGHDKMYWYQQDPGMELHLIHYSYGVNSTEKGDLSSESTVSRIRTEHFPLTLESARPSHTSQYLCASSDNRAVGEKLFFGSGTQLSVL.

This chain uses TRBV6-5 with TRBJ1-5; D may be TRBD1 (6 bases). CDR1 and CDR2 from the germline V gene are MNHEY and SVGAGI. V was trimmed by 5 bases and J by 6 bases, leaving 8 bases between them. This CDR3 spans 12 amino acids. For the CDR3, the DNA is TGTGCCAGCAGTAGGGGGGTTCAGCCCCAGCATTTT. It translates to CASSRGVQPQHF.

The chain is built from TRBV7-3 and TRBJ2-2; TRBD1 might be the D (6 bases). The V gene lost 6 bases and the J gene lost 4 bases, with 12 bases spanning the gap. The germline gives CDR1 SGHTA, CDR2 FQGTGA. This CDR3 has 14 residues. The CDR3 region has the DNA TGTGCCAGCAGGCTGGGACAAGGCACCGGGGAGCTGTTTTTT. Translating it yields CASRLGQGTGELFF.

The rearrangement links TRBV9 to TRBJ1-1; D is ambiguous. This CDR3 has 13 amino acids. Between the trimmed V and J ends, which lost 2 bases and 3 bases, there was a span of 8 bases. Germline loops: CDR1 SGDLS, CDR2 YYNGEE. This CDR3 is CASSVRMDTEAFF. The CDR3 DNA reads TGTGCCAGCAGCGTTCGAATGGACACTGAAGCTTTCTTT.

This chain connects TRBV13 to TRBJ1-1; possible D gene TRBD1, 6 bases. CDR3 length: 12 residues. Trimming stripped 4 bases from V and 7 bases from J, with 10 bases between. Germline V lookup: CDR1 PRHDT, CDR2 FYEKMQ (reference sequence). The chain's CDR3 is CASSSKQGEAFF. The CDR3 nucleotides read TGTGCCAGCAGCTCTAAACAGGGTGAAGCTTTCTTT.

The chain is built from TRBV6-5 and TRBJ2-3; D unresolved. This CDR3 has 13 residues. V was cut by 6 bases and J by 6 bases, with 13 bases left in between. Germline lookup yields CDR1 MNHEY and CDR2 SVGAGI. The CDR3 protein is CASSLGVGDTQYF. CDR3 coding DNA: TGTGCCAGCAGCCTGGGCGTGGGGGATACGCAGTATTTT.

The rearrangement links TRBV11-2 to TRBJ1-1; D is undetermined. This CDR3 has 13 residues. Germline CDR1 reads SGHAT; CDR2 reads FQNNGV. Trimming removed 0 bases from V and 8 bases from J, with 10 bases in between. In nucleotides, the CDR3 is TGTGCCAGCAGCTTAGATGATCGTTTCGAAGCTTTCTTT. Amino acid sequence: CASSLDDRFEAFF.

This chain links TRBV4-2 with TRBJ2-5; 11 bases are shared with TRBD2. Germline V lookup: CDR1 LGHNA, CDR2 YNFKEQ. The V and J ends lost 1 base and 5 bases, in that order; junction bases with no gene match: 6. The CDR3 runs 16 residues. DNA of the CDR3: TGTGCCAGCAGCCAAGTAACTAGCGGGGGAGATGAGACCCAGTACTTC. It codes for CASSQVTSGGDETQYF.

V usage is TRBV5-1 and J usage is TRBJ2-2; 8 bases are shared with TRBD1. CDR1 and CDR2 from the germline V gene are SGHRS and YFSETQ. J was trimmed by 6 bases and V by 6 bases; bases with no gene match: 7. The CDR3 extends over 14 amino acids. For the CDR3, the DNA is TGCGCCAGCACCTGGACAGGGAAGCCCGGGGAGCTGTTTTTT. Translating gives CASTWTGKPGELFF.

This chain uses TRBV11-2 with TRBJ2-3; D may be TRBD2 (7 bases). The V end was cut by 4 bases, the J end by 3 bases, with 11 bases between. This CDR3 spans 14 amino acids. Per the germline V gene, CDR1 is SGHAT and CDR2 is FQNNGV. CDR3 residues: CASSWGGGTDTQYF. CDR3 DNA sequence: TGTGCCAGCAGCTGGGGGGGCGGAACAGATACGCAGTATTTT.

The chain carries TRBV7-7 and TRBJ2-1; 9 bases agree with TRBD1. Germline CDR1 is SSHAT and CDR2 is FNYEAQ (reference sequence). V lost 5 bases, J lost 1 base, and 3 bases stayed unmatched. The CDR3 length is 15 residues. CDR3: CASSIDRGSYNEQFF. The CDR3 coding sequence is TGTGCCAGCAGCATTGACAGGGGGTCCTACAATGAGCAGTTCTTC. The variable domain in full, with the rest retrieved from reference TRBV7-7 and TRBJ2-1, is GAGVSQSPRYKVTKRGQDVTLRCDPISSHATLYWYQQALGQGPEFLTYFNYEAQPDKSGLPSDRFSAERPEGSISTLTIQRTEQRDSAMYRCASSIDRGSYNEQFFGPGTRLTVL.

The rearrangement joins TRBV6-1 to TRBJ2-7; 11 nucleotides line up with TRBD2. The CDR3 totals 16 residues. Germline V gene lookup returns CDR1 MNHNS and CDR2 SASEGT. Unmatched junction bases numbered 6, after V lost 1 base and J lost 4 bases. The CDR3 DNA reads as TGTGCCAGCAGTGAAGGGACGGGACTAGCGGCTTACGAGCAGTACTTC. Protein: CASSEGTGLAAYEQYF.

The genes are TRBV6-5 and TRBJ2-7, with 7 nucleotides matching TRBD1. After removal of 5 bases from V and 3 bases from J, the junction contained 10 bases not matched to a gene. The CDR3 runs to 15 residues. CDR1 MNHEY and CDR2 SVGAGI come from the germline V gene. CDR3 residues: CASSNRGANLYEQYF. CDR3 sequence (DNA): TGTGCCAGCAGTAACAGGGGCGCAAACCTCTACGAGCAGTACTTC.

V usage is TRBV30 and J usage is TRBJ2-2, with 8 bases that match TRBD1. Trimming took 8 bases from V and 0 from J; bases not matched to a gene: 5. Germline V lookup: CDR1 GTSNPN, CDR2 SVGIG (reference sequence). The CDR3 has 14 amino acids. The DNA of the CDR3 is TGTGCCGCCCGGGACAGGTCGAACACCGGGGAGCTGTTTTTT. As protein: CAARDRSNTGELFF.

V usage is TRBV28 and J usage is TRBJ2-7; D possibly corresponds to TRBD2 (6 bases). The V gene's germline CDR1 is MDHEN and CDR2 SYDVKM. Trimming stripped 7 bases from V and 3 bases from J, with 19 bases between. This CDR3 is built from 15 residues. The CDR3 sequence: CASTSGPGEGYEQYF. CDR3 sequence (DNA): TGTGCCAGCACCAGCGGGCCGGGAGAAGGCTACGAGCAGTACTTC.

The chain joins TRBV5-6 to TRBJ1-6; D gene unclear. The CDR3 runs to 14 residues. Deletions cut 0 bases from V and 9 bases from J, with 10 bases between. Germline V gene data show CDR1 as SGHDT and CDR2 as YYEEEE. The CDR3: CASSLDSFASPLHF. The DNA of the CDR3 is TGTGCCAGCAGCTTGGACAGCTTTGCTTCACCCCTCCACTTT. The full variable domain, rest sourced from reference TRBV5-6 and TRBJ1-6, is DAGVTQSPTHLIKTRGQQVTLRCSPKSGHDTVSWYQQALGQGPQFIFQYYEEEERQRGNFPDRFSGHQFPNYSSELNVNALLLGDSALYLCASSLDSFASPLHFGNGTRLTVT.

The chain recombines TRBV7-6 with TRBJ2-5; TRBD2 might be the D (6 bases). The CDR3 has 14 amino acids. Trimming removed 2 bases at V and 3 bases at J, with 10 bases between. The germline gives CDR1 SGHVS, CDR2 FNYEAQ. The chain's CDR3 is CASSLQGEEETQYF. The CDR3 nucleotides are TGTGCCAGCAGCTTACAAGGGGAGGAAGAGACCCAGTACTTC.

CDR3 in DNA: TGTGGATCAGGGAACACAGATACGCAGTATTTT. Translating it yields CGSGNTDTQYF. This chain links TRBV28 with TRBJ2-3; tentatively, D is TRBD1 (5 bases). The CDR3 runs to 11 residues. Germline CDR1 and CDR2: MDHEN and SYDVKM. Based on the CDR3 plus reference TRBV28 and TRBJ2-3, the full variable domain is DVKVTQSSRYLVKRTGEKVFLECVQDMDHENMFWYRQDPGLGLRLIYFSYDVKMKEKGDIPEGYSVSREKKERFSLILESASTNQTSMYLCGSGNTDTQYFGPGTRLTVL.